The 8 T cell receptor beta chains given below trace back to one sample, sequenced in a study of blood T cells in healthy people across ages. The authors ran a second PCR of 7 to 11 cycles using a sample-barcoded 5' primer and a J-beta primer mix. TCRdb independently ran MiXCR on the 5' RACE reads; one entry per CDR3 protein. The sample shows over a million distinct CDR3 sequences, more than 40% of them seen only once. Specimen: blood. The receptors were gathered from a woman aged 60-75 years in good health.

The V call is TRBV7-2, the J call TRBJ2-1, with D maybe TRBD2 (6 bases). CDR3 length: 16 residues. Germline CDR1 SGHTA, CDR2 FQGNSA. V lost 7 bases and J 6 bases, leaving 22 bases between the germline ends. The CDR3 bases are TGTGCCAGCAACCAAGGTACGGGAGACCGGGTCAATGAGCAGTTCTTC. Its protein is CASNQGTGDRVNEQFF.

V and J are TRBV7-9 and TRBJ2-3, with a possible D match to TRBD1 (5 bases). The V end was cut by 8 bases, the J end by 2 bases, with 14 bases between. The V gene's germline CDR1 is SEHNR and CDR2 FQNEAQ (reference sequence). There are 14 residues in the CDR3. The CDR3 DNA follows: TGTGCCAGCGTTCCAGGGTCTTACACAGATACGCAGTATTTT. It translates to CASVPGSYTDTQYF.

This chain joins TRBV4-1 and TRBJ1-5, with D uncertain. The CDR3 extends over 14 amino acids. Trimming shortened V by 1 base and J by 4 bases, and 8 bases separated the two germline ends. Per germline, CDR1 MGHRA and CDR2 YSYEKL. The CDR3 sequence is CASSQVSMNQPQHF. The CDR3 DNA is TGCGCCAGCAGCCAAGTCTCAATGAATCAGCCCCAGCATTTT.

The chain has TRBV7-2 and TRBJ2-5; a possible D gene is TRBD1 (5 bases). The V gene's germline CDR1 is SGHTA and CDR2 FQGNSA. Trimming removed 5 bases from V and 2 bases from J, with 15 bases in between. The CDR3 is 15 residues long. The CDR3 loop is CASSPNQGKQETQYF. CDR3 nucleotide sequence: TGTGCCAGCAGCCCAAATCAGGGTAAACAAGAGACCCAGTACTTC.

This clonotype was recorded a few times. The rearrangement uses TRBV29-1 and TRBJ1-5, with 10 bases matching TRBD1. Germline CDR1 SQVTM, CDR2 ANQGSEA. The CDR3 contains 14 residues. Trimming removed 4 bases from V and 5 bases from J; junction bases left unmatched: 5. CDR3 sequence reads: CSVAGQGVDQPQHF. In DNA form, the CDR3 reads TGCAGCGTTGCAGGACAGGGGGTGGATCAGCCCCAGCATTTT.

The CDR3 spells CASSLSRASGGYGYTF. CDR3 bases: TGTGCCAGCAGCCTGTCGAGGGCCTCAGGAGGCTATGGCTACACCTTC. This chain joins TRBV7-8 and TRBJ1-2; no clear D. The CDR3 length is 16 residues. CDR1 and CDR2 (germline): SGHVS, FQNEAQ. V was pared by 5 bases and J by 4 bases, with 20 bases between. The whole variable domain, filled in from reference TRBV7-8 and TRBJ1-2, reads GAGVSQSPRYKVAKRGQDVALRCDPISGHVSLFWYQQALGQGPEFLTYFQNEAQLDKSGLPSDRFFAERPEGSVSTLKIQRTQQEDSAVYLCASSLSRASGGYGYTFGSGTRLTVV.

The chain employs TRBV28 and TRBJ1-1; tentatively, D is TRBD1 (6 bases). This CDR3 is 14 amino acids long. Germline lookup yields CDR1 MDHEN and CDR2 SYDVKM. V lost 7 bases to trimming and J lost 4 bases, with 16 bases between them. The CDR3 DNA reads TGTGCCAGCATCAAACAGGGAGGGGGCACTGAAGCTTTCTTT. This codes for CASIKQGGGTEAFF.

This clonotype turned up a few times. V is TRBV7-3 and J is TRBJ2-1; the match to TRBD2 covers 7 bases. CDR1 is SGHTA, CDR2 FQGTGA, per germline. This CDR3 is 16 amino acids long. The V segment lost 3 bases and the J segment 9 bases; nucleotides outside the gene matches: 14. CDR3 region: CASSFASGDVGGEQFF. DNA of the CDR3: TGTGCCAGCAGCTTCGCTAGCGGAGATGTAGGAGGTGAGCAGTTCTTC.